Described below is a single TCR beta chain sequence and its context. This sample is drawn from a study of glioma-infiltrating T cells. Losses at the gene ends were 5 bases for V and 10 bases for J; bases not matched to a gene: 10. Germline V gene sequence: CDR1 MNHNS, CDR2 SASEGT. The CDR3 runs to 14 residues. Amplification of TCR alpha and beta CDR3 regions from RNA used iRepertoire nested multiplex PCR. Using its own MiXCR run on the multiplex PCR reads, TCRdb lists one record per CDR3 protein. The sample consists of about 410,000 distinct CDR3 sequences, more than 35% of them appearing once. This rearrangement joins TRBV6-1 to TRBJ2-7, with 11 nucleotides matching TRBD2. The sequencing sample was made of glioma tissue, nonneoplastic brain tissue, or PBMCs (not recorded which). This receptor was identified in a human donor with low-grade glioma or glioblastoma, undergoing nonglioma brain surgery, or in good health (not recorded which). The CDR3 bases are TGTGCCAGCAGTCAAACTAGCGGGAGCTCCGATCAGTACTTC. Amino acid sequence: CASSQTSGSSDQYF.